These T cell receptor beta chains were read from a single sample in a study of post-analysis software for immune sequencing data. TCRdb redid the calling of the PCR reads with MiXCR, one entry per CDR3 protein. The sample gives approximately 150,000 distinct CDR3 sequences, around 28% of which show up once; more than 1.3% is in the top ten. What was sequenced was blood. Receptors were obtained from a girl aged 10 to 17 with multiple sclerosis. Both conserved end residues are part of each CDR3. The order of the fields is J gene, V gene, CDR3 protein.

J gene: TRBJ2-3
V gene: TRBV2
CDR3 protein: CASGAGVLRTDTQYF

J gene: TRBJ1-2
V gene: TRBV15
CDR3 protein: CATSQEIIHGYTF

J gene: TRBJ2-1
V gene: TRBV27
CDR3 protein: CASRQLSGKDVQFF

J gene: TRBJ2-3
V gene: TRBV12-3/TRBV12-4
CDR3 protein: CASSLLWGDNEKLYF

J gene: TRBJ1-4
V gene: TRBV5-5
CDR3 protein: CASSFLVPRTNEKLFF

J gene: TRBJ2-7
V gene: TRBV12-3/TRBV12-4
CDR3 protein: CASSSGGETAYEQYF

J gene: TRBJ1-2
V gene: TRBV5-1
CDR3 protein: CASNRYWGFGGNYGYTF

J gene: TRBJ1-2
V gene: TRBV6-5
CDR3 protein: CASKPPDSYGYTF

J gene: TRBJ1-1
V gene: TRBV3-1
CDR3 protein: CASSQHQGQGRPEAFF

J gene: NA
V gene: TRBV20-1
CDR3 protein: CSASDRYEQYF

J gene: TRBJ2-3
V gene: TRBV7-6
CDR3 protein: CASRATAWDTQYF

J gene: TRBJ2-1
V gene: TRBV20-1
CDR3 protein: CSACPSEGTGGDEQFF

J gene: TRBJ2-3
V gene: TRBV5-1
CDR3 protein: CASSATGETRTDTQYF

J gene: TRBJ2-2
V gene: TRBV6-5
CDR3 protein: CASSYSFDTGELFF

J gene: TRBJ2-1
V gene: TRBV28
CDR3 protein: CASSRRGNEQFF

J gene: TRBJ2-3
V gene: TRBV10-1
CDR3 protein: CASSGGLSDTQYF

J gene: TRBJ1-1
V gene: TRBV20-1
CDR3 protein: CSARQGAPNTEAFF

J gene: TRBJ2-7
V gene: TRBV4-1
CDR3 protein: CACSQDLNRGDEQYF

J gene: TRBJ2-4
V gene: TRBV7-9
CDR3 protein: CASSIALQGAKNIQYF

J gene: TRBJ1-2
V gene: TRBV27
CDR3 protein: CASSPARGYGYTF

J gene: TRBJ1-2
V gene: TRBV5-1
CDR3 protein: CASSFGSNGYTF

J gene: TRBJ2-7
V gene: TRBV20-1
CDR3 protein: CSAKGSPGEQYF

J gene: TRBJ1-2
V gene: TRBV28
CDR3 protein: CASSLLGFRDRGRANYGHTF

J gene: TRBJ2-4
V gene: TRBV21-1
CDR3 protein: CASRSRAISTTGKNIQYF

J gene: TRBJ2-7
V gene: TRBV28
CDR3 protein: CASTQGASRLEQYF

J gene: TRBJ1-2
V gene: TRBV5-1
CDR3 protein: CASSLGGFDYGYTF

J gene: TRBJ1-2
V gene: TRBV7-9
CDR3 protein: CASSLRVYGYTF

J gene: TRBJ1-1
V gene: TRBV7-2
CDR3 protein: CASSLGSFTEAFF